Each of the 14 T cell receptor beta chains below was sequenced from the same sample in a study of blood T cells in healthy people across ages. Sample-barcoded 5' priming and a J-beta primer mix drove a second PCR of about 6 to 12 cycles. TCRdb itself ran the 5' RACE reads through MiXCR, one entry per CDR3 protein. The table has 950,000 to 1,200,000 distinct CDR3 sequences, roughly two fifths seen once. Sequencing was performed on blood. All receptors come from a man aged 18 to 30 in good health.

The CDR3 DNA is TGTGCCATCAGACGTAAAGAGAATGAAAAACTGTTTTTT. Amino acids: CAIRRKENEKLFF. The chain is built from TRBV10-3 and TRBJ1-4; D is unclear. CDR3 length equals 13 residues. The V gene lost 6 bases and the J gene lost 5 bases, with 10 bases spanning the gap. Germline V gene lookup returns CDR1 ENHRY and CDR2 SYGVKD.

This clonotype has a handful of counts. The chain links TRBV27 to TRBJ1-2; D is unclear. There are 14 residues in the CDR3. V lost 2 bases, J lost 4 bases, and 11 bases lay in between. Germline CDR1 MNHEY, CDR2 SMNVEV (reference sequence). CDR3 DNA sequence: TGTGCCAGCAGTTTAGAGGTCGGCTCCTATGGCTACACCTTC. The encoded protein is CASSLEVGSYGYTF.

This clonotype was counted a few times. J is TRBJ2-3 and V is TRBV5-1; either TRBD1 or TRBD2 may supply D (6 bases each). Germline V gives CDR1 SGHRS, CDR2 YFSETQ. CDR3 length: 14 amino acids. The ends were cut back, 4 bases at V and 6 bases at J, with 15 bases in the middle. CDR3 amino acids: CASSLSAGHDTQYF. In DNA, the CDR3 is TGCGCCAGCAGCCTCTCCGCGGGACATGATACGCAGTATTTT.

This clonotype was seen only a few times. The chain is built from TRBV7-9 and TRBJ1-4; TRBD1 matches 8 bases. The CDR3 is made up of 17 amino acids. V dropped 5 bases and J dropped 0; count of bases not matched to a gene: 8. CDR1 and CDR2 from the germline V gene are SEHNR and FQNEAQ (reference sequence). CDR3: CASSGRQGLTTNEKLFF. DNA for the CDR3: TGTGCCAGCAGCGGACGACAGGGGCTTACAACTAATGAAAAACTGTTTTTT.

V is TRBV2 and J is TRBJ1-5; D is ambiguous. V gave up 8 bases and J gave up 7 bases, with 12 bases separating them. This CDR3 comprises 12 residues. Germline loops: CDR1 SNHLY, CDR2 FYNNEI. The CDR3 loop reads CASHSLGQPQHF. CDR3 coding DNA: TGTGCCAGCCATTCTTTGGGACAGCCCCAGCATTTT.

The chain uses TRBV20-1 and TRBJ2-7; perhaps TRBD1 as D (6 bases). The CDR3 spans 12 residues. The germline V gene has CDR1 DFQATT and CDR2 SNEGSKA (reference sequence). Trimming left V 4 bases short and J 2 bases short, with 9 bases between. The CDR3 DNA follows: TGCAGTGCTAAGACAGGAGCCTACGAGCAGTACTTC. Translation gives CSAKTGAYEQYF.

This clonotype was counted ten times or more. This chain joins TRBV20-1 and TRBJ2-5; 13 bases are a match to TRBD2. Germline trimming cut 6 bases from V and 6 bases from J; bases unmatched to any gene: 7. The CDR3 spans 14 residues. Germline V CDR1 and CDR2: DFQATT, SNEGSKA (reference sequence). This CDR3 is CSAPTSGGAKTQYF. As DNA, the CDR3 is TGCAGTGCCCCAACTAGCGGGGGGGCGAAGACCCAGTACTTC.

With regard to this clonotype: The germline gene is not matched at one end of the junction; a read error may be the cause. This chain uses TRBV6-6 with TRBJ2-1; D is perhaps TRBD2 (5 bases). Germline V CDR1 and CDR2: MNHNY, SVGAGI (reference sequence). The CDR3 loop spans 15 amino acids. The CDR3 sequence: CASSYLAGVYNGQFF. The CDR3 region has the DNA TGTGCCAGCAGTTACTTGGCGGGCGTTTACAATGGGCAGTTCTTC.

V is TRBV10-3 and J is TRBJ2-2, with D possibly matching TRBD2 (5 bases). Germline V CDR1 and CDR2: ENHRY, SYGVKD. Trimming pared 0 bases from V and 5 bases from J, leaving 13 bases between. The length of the CDR3 is 16 residues. The CDR3 loop reads CAISESRDLGTGELFF. CDR3 sequence (DNA): TGTGCCATCAGTGAGTCGAGGGATTTAGGAACCGGGGAGCTGTTTTTT.

The chain combines TRBV3-1 with TRBJ1-1; D call uncertain. CDR3 length equals 13 residues. Germline V gene lookup returns CDR1 LGHDT and CDR2 YNNKEL (reference sequence). Trimming removed 0 bases from V and 8 bases from J, with 10 bases in between. The CDR3 bases are TGTGCCAGCAGCCAAGATCCCCTTTCAGAAGCTTTCTTT. Protein product: CASSQDPLSEAFF.

This clonotype turned up a few times. The chain is built from TRBV7-3 and TRBJ2-1; 10 positions match TRBD2. The germline V gene has CDR1 SGHTA and CDR2 FQGTGA. This CDR3 is built from 16 residues. V lost 5 bases, J lost 2 bases, and 6 bases stayed unmatched. The CDR3 DNA sequence: TGTGCCAGCAGCCGAACAACTAGCGGGGCCTACAATGAGCAGTTCTTC. It yields the protein CASSRTTSGAYNEQFF.

This chain links TRBV12-5 with TRBJ2-2, with 8 bases lining up with TRBD1. The CDR3 runs 16 residues. V shed 7 bases, J shed 1 base, and the junction held 8 bases outside the gene matches. Looked up from germline, CDR1 is LGHNT and CDR2 is FRNRAP. This CDR3 reads CASAVSGTGNTGELFF. Written as DNA, the CDR3 is TGTGCTAGTGCTGTTTCCGGGACAGGGAACACCGGGGAGCTGTTTTTT.

The chain couples TRBV5-1 to TRBJ1-1; D is ambiguous. The germline V gene has CDR1 SGHRS and CDR2 YFSETQ. The CDR3 has 16 residues. V was trimmed by 4 bases and J by 3 bases, leaving 19 bases between them. CDR3 amino acids: CASSRRADAPDTEAFF. CDR3 bases: TGCGCCAGCAGCCGACGTGCAGACGCCCCGGACACTGAAGCTTTCTTT.

The rearrangement uses TRBV4-3 and TRBJ2-4; D gene uncertain. The V gene lost 0 bases and the J gene lost 0 bases, with 6 bases spanning the gap. The germline V gene encodes CDR1 LGHNA and CDR2 YSLEER. The CDR3 covers 15 residues. CDR3 residues: CASSQDIVAKNIQYF. In nucleotides, the CDR3 is TGCGCCAGCAGCCAAGATATTGTAGCCAAAAACATTCAGTACTTC.